The present TCR beta chain was sequenced within a study of blood T cell repertoires in COVID-19. Across the study: Specimens from acute and convalescent COVID-19 originated in the United States, Italy and Spain. T cells, B-cell-depleted T cells, or PBMCs provided the cDNA or gDNA that served as material.

A few counts support this clone. Authors' analysis steps: For nucleated cells, counts were estimated from reference gene primer amplification. Method: immunoSEQ multiplex PCR; TCRdb's copy keeps in-frame clones and lacks some. V and J calls and clone size follow that table, whereas D and trimming were derived from the DNA. The data hold over 90,000 clones, with more than 70% observed a single time. The CDR3 consists of 13 residues. The junction had 5 bases not matched to a gene; V was cut back by 8 bases and J by 2 bases. CDR1 and CDR2 (germline): MDHEN, SYDVKM. The sequencing sample was made of peripheral blood. The TCR was taken from an older woman with acute or convalescent COVID-19. The V gene is TRBV28, the J gene TRBJ1-2, with TRBD1 identical over 7 bases. CDR3 in DNA: TGTGCCAGCTCCCCGACAGGGAACTATGGCTACACCTTC. It is translated as CASSPTGNYGYTF.